This T cell receptor beta chain was sequenced during a study of CD8+ T cells in alopecia areata. Regarding the study as a whole: Scalp samples also yield sequences of resident alphabeta T cells from normal skin. Scalp lesions, especially in alopecia totalis/universalis, had higher clonality than normal scalp.

A note on this clone: Its antigen is still unknown.

In each case, RNA was isolated and then reverse transcribed into cDNA as the sequencing template. Produced via immunoSEQ multiplex PCR; TCRdb's table is partial and in-frame only. The repertoire holds about 23,000 clones, with 50% to 55% as singletons. Separation by sorting yielded CD4+ and CD8+ T cells from PBMCs. Trimming cost V 10 bases and J 1 base, with 17 bases left between them. CDR3 length: 15 amino acids. The germline V gene encodes CDR1 LNHDA and CDR2 SQIVND (reference sequence). The sample taken for sequencing was NKG2D-high CD8+ T cells sorted from blood. The receptor was derived from a human donor with alopecia areata. The chain uses TRBV19 and TRBJ1-5; D unclear. The CDR3 loop is CATREEVVSNQPQHF. CDR3 bases: TGTGCCACCCGAGAGGAGGTCGTAAGCAATCAGCCCCAGCATTTT. Drawing the rest from reference TRBV19 and TRBJ1-5, the complete variable domain is DGGITQSPKYLFRKEGQNVTLSCEQNLNHDAMYWYRQDPGQGLRLIYYSQIVNDFQKGDIAEGYSVSREKKESFPLTVTSAQKNPTAFYLCATREEVVSNQPQHFGDGTRLSIL.